The rows below give T cell receptor beta chains drawn from one sample of a study of blood T cell repertoires in COVID-19. TCRdb keeps only in-frame clones here, not all; method: immunoSEQ multiplex PCR. The table has about 40,000 clones, 65% to 85% seen once. The specimen sequenced was peripheral blood. These receptors were obtained from a man at least 80 years old with active or convalescent COVID-19. Each CDR3 is given with its conserved first and last residue. D genes are given only for firm matches. Clone size is shown for a subset of rows, as once, few, many or a class of expanded clone.

>TRBD2|-|TRBJ2-1|TRBV15
TGTGCCACCAGCAGAATGAGGGGACTAGTGGGCAATGAGCAGTTCTTC
CATSRMRGLVGNEQFF
>TRBD1|-|TRBJ2-6|TRBV5-1
TGCGCCAGCAGCTCGCCGGGACAGGGGATTTCTGGGGCCAACGTCCTGACTTTC
CASSSPGQGISGANVLTF
>-|few|TRBJ2-7|TRBV6-6
TGTGCCACCGGTTCTGCGTCAGGGGCATTCTACGAGCAGTACTTC
CATGSASGAFYEQYF
>-|-|TRBJ1-5|TRBV9
TGTGCCAGCAGCGCCGGCGAAGGGGCTCAGCCCCAGCATTTT
CASSAGEGAQPQHF
>-|once|TRBJ1-5|TRBV6-5
TGTGCCAGCAGTAAAACAGGGAACAGCAATCAGCCCCAGCATTTT
CASSKTGNSNQPQHF
>-|-|TRBJ2-5|TRBV7-2
TGTGCCAGCAGCGAAGGGGGGGGGTCAGAGACCCAGTACTTC
CASSEGGGSETQYF
>-|-|TRBJ1-1|TRBV5-1
TGCGCCAGCAGCTTGGTGGGGGCGGCGGACACTGAAGCTTTCTTT
CASSLVGAADTEAFF
>TRBD1|-|TRBJ1-1|TRBV29-1
TGCAGCGTTAAAGGACAGGAAAAGAACACTGAAGCTTTCTTT
CSVKGQEKNTEAFF
>-|-|TRBJ1-3|TRBV19
TGTGCCAGTAGCGGTCAGACTAGCTCAAGCTCTGGAAACACCATATATTTT
CASSGQTSSSSGNTIYF
>TRBD1|-|TRBJ2-7|TRBV13
TGTGCCAGCAGCCCTCGGGACAGAGACTACGAGCAGTACTTC
CASSPRDRDYEQYF
>TRBD1|-|TRBJ2-7|TRBV30
TGTGCCTGGAGGATGACAGGGATCCACGAGCAGTACTTC
CAWRMTGIHEQYF
>-|once|TRBJ1-2|TRBV5-1
TGCGCCAGCCGCTACACAGGGTCCAACTATGGCTACACCTTC
CASRYTGSNYGYTF
>TRBD1|few|TRBJ2-2|TRBV6-1
TGTGCCAGCAGTGAGAACAGGGGGCTCACCGGGGAGCTGTTTTTT
CASSENRGLTGELFF
>TRBD2|few|TRBJ2-3|TRBV29-1
TGCAGCACTACCCCATCCCGGGAGGGCCTCACAGATACGCAGTATTTT
CSTTPSREGLTDTQYF
>TRBD1|-|TRBJ1-2|TRBV5-1
TGCGCCAGCAGCCTTGGACAGGGAGGCTATGGCTACACCTTC
CASSLGQGGYGYTF
>TRBD1|-|TRBJ1-2|TRBV7-2
TGTGCCAGCAGCCCCCAGACAGGGGACTATGGCTACACCTTC
CASSPQTGDYGYTF
>TRBD2|-|TRBJ2-2|TRBV19
TGTGCCAGTAGTCGCCCGGGGGGGCAGACCGGGGAGCTGTTTTTT
CASSRPGGQTGELFF
>-|-|TRBJ1-1|TRBV30
TGTGCCTTTAGTACGGGGGTCGGAAACACTGAAGCTTTCTTT
CAFSTGVGNTEAFF
>-|-|TRBJ2-5|TRBV7-9
TGTGCCAGCAGCCAAGGAGGGGGCCGAGAGACCCAGTACTTC
CASSQGGGRETQYF
>-|-|TRBJ2-7|TRBV5-1
TGCGCCAGCAGCTTGGCCTCACAGGACGGCTACGAGCAGTACTTC
CASSLASQDGYEQYF
>TRBD2|-|TRBJ2-7|TRBV6-6
TGTGCCAGCAGTAGGACTAGCGGGAGCTTCTACGAGCAGTACTTC
CASSRTSGSFYEQYF
>-|-|TRBJ2-5|TRBV12-3/TRBV12-4
TGTGCCAGCAGAAACCACGGTGAAGAGACCCAGTACTTC
CASRNHGEETQYF
>TRBD2|-|TRBJ2-4|TRBV6-5
TGTGCCAGCAGCTCAAGCGGGATCGGCAAAAACATTCAGTACTTC
CASSSSGIGKNIQYF
>-|-|TRBJ1-6|TRBV27
TGTGCCAGCAGTTTATCTGCAGGGTTTTCACCCCTCCACTTT
CASSLSAGFSPLHF
>-|-|TRBJ1-1|TRBV6-4
TGTGCCAGCAGTGACTCCGGCGGGGAAACTGAAGCTTTCTTT
CASSDSGGETEAFF
>-|-|TRBJ1-1|TRBV6-1
TGTGCCAGCAGTGAATTGGCGGACACTGAAGCTTTCTTT
CASSELADTEAFF
>-|few|TRBJ1-1|TRBV27
TGTGCCAGCAGTCCCAGGAGGCCCAACACTGAAGCTTTCTTT
CASSPRRPNTEAFF
>-|few|TRBJ2-7|TRBV27
TGTGCCAGCCGAAATCCTACAGGGCCCTACGAGCAGTACTTC
CASRNPTGPYEQYF
>-|-|TRBJ2-3|TRBV9
TGTGCCAGCAGCCCCCAGGGGGGACTAGCAGATACGCAGTATTTT
CASSPQGGLADTQYF
>TRBD1|-|TRBJ2-2|TRBV19
TGTGCCAGTTCAGGACAGGGCTACACCGGGGAGCTGTTTTTT
CASSGQGYTGELFF
>TRBD2|medium-sized|TRBJ2-3|TRBV6-5
TGTGCCAGCAGCGCTAGCGGGAGGCTCACAGATACGCAGTATTTT
CASSASGRLTDTQYF
>TRBD2|-|TRBJ2-5|TRBV7-3
TGTGCCAGCAGCTTAGGGACAGCGGGAGGGGAGACCCAGTACTTC
CASSLGTAGGETQYF
>-|-|TRBJ2-3|TRBV27
TGTGCCACCAAACGGGGAGATACGCAGTATTTT
CATKRGDTQYF
>-|-|TRBJ2-7|TRBV29-1
TGCAGCGTAGGAGGGCTCACCAACGAGCAGTACTTC
CSVGGLTNEQYF
>-|-|TRBJ2-7|TRBV3-1/TRBV3-2
TGTGCCAGCAGCCAGGAGCGGTTTTCCTACGAGCAGTACTTC
CASSQERFSYEQYF
>TRBD2|-|TRBJ2-7|TRBV27
TGTGCCAGCAGTACTAGCGGGAGGCGGGGCGAGCAGTACTTC
CASSTSGRRGEQYF
>-|-|TRBJ1-5|TRBV5-1
TGCGCCAGCAGCTTGGATGGGACAAACAATCAGCCCCAGCATTTT
CASSLDGTNNQPQHF
>TRBD2|once|TRBJ2-7|TRBV7-2
TGTGCCAGCGGACTAGCGGGAGACTACGAGCAGTACTTC
CASGLAGDYEQYF
>TRBD1|-|TRBJ1-2|TRBV5-1
TGCGCCAGCAAGTCCGAGACAGGGGAAAGAGGCGGCTACACCTTC
CASKSETGERGGYTF
>TRBD1|-|TRBJ1-1|TRBV6-5
TGTGCCAGCAGTCAGGGGGAGATGGGTAATGGTGAAGCTTTCTTT
CASSQGEMGNGEAFF
>-|-|TRBJ1-2|TRBV23-1
TGCGCCAGCGGGCTTTGGCTCATGAGTTCTCTGGATAACTATGGCTACACCTTC
CASGLWLMSSLDNYGYTF
>TRBD2|-|TRBJ2-2|TRBV19
TGTGCCAGCCGTTTCGGAACTAGCGGGAGTATTGACACCGGGGAGCTGTTTTTT
CASRFGTSGSIDTGELFF
>-|once|TRBJ2-1|TRBV6-2/TRBV6-3
TGTGCCAGCAGCTCGCTGGCGGGTCTCCCATACAATGAGCAGTTCTTC
CASSSLAGLPYNEQFF
>-|once|TRBJ1-5|TRBV24-1
TGTGCCACCGAATCCCCGCAGGCGGAGGGTAATCAGCCCCAGCATTTT
CATESPQAEGNQPQHF
>TRBD2|-|TRBJ2-5|TRBV4-3
TGCGCCAGCAGCCGGGGACTAGCGGCCGACCTCCAAGAGACCCAGTACTTC
CASSRGLAADLQETQYF
>TRBD1|-|TRBJ2-1|TRBV5-1
TGCGCCAGCAGCTTGACAGGGGGCGATGAGCAGTTCTTC
CASSLTGGDEQFF
>-|-|TRBJ2-3|TRBV29-1
TGCAGCGTTGCTGCGGGGGCGGGTGATACGCAGTATTTT
CSVAAGAGDTQYF
>TRBD1|-|TRBJ1-1|TRBV18
TGTGCCAGCTCGCGGGACAGGCTGAACACTGAAGCTTTCTTT
CASSRDRLNTEAFF
>TRBD2|-|TRBJ2-5|TRBV15
TGTGCCACCAGCAGGAGACTAGCGGGAATTAAGACCCAGTACTTC
CATSRRLAGIKTQYF
>-|-|TRBJ1-1|TRBV18
TGTGCCAGCTCGCCACAGGGAGGAGGCACTGAAGCTTTCTTT
CASSPQGGGTEAFF
>TRBD1|-|TRBJ2-7|TRBV6-5
TGTGCCACCACCGGGACAGGGCTTAACGAGCAGTACTTC
CATTGTGLNEQYF
>TRBD1|-|TRBJ1-1|TRBV29-1
TGCAGCGTTGGGGGACAGGGACCGAACACTGAAGCTTTCTTT
CSVGGQGPNTEAFF